A single sample is the source of the 10 T cell receptor beta chains below, sequenced in a study of technical replicates of blood from a few donors (dated by TCRdb to 2015 to 2018). Libraries were built with the immunoSEQ multiplex PCR assay. The table was pulled from immuneACCESS by TCRdb, which kept in-frame rearrangements only. Such tables lose some clones; where checked, under half of the loss comes from unresolved V genes, and the rest has no known cause. Across this sample there are 40,000 to 60,000 clones, with roughly 84% seen only once. The ten largest make up about 5% of the sample. Sequences were obtained from PBMCs. The source is a human donor in good health. Some clones in this sample may be carry-over from other donors' samples.

This chain links TRBV27 with TRBJ2-2, with 7 nucleotides matching TRBD1. From germline, CDR1 is MNHEY and CDR2 SMNVEV (reference sequence). V lost 11 bases and J lost 6; bases outside the gene matches: 3. The CDR3 has 11 amino acids. Here the CDR3 reads CAARGPGELFF. DNA of the CDR3: TGTGCCGCGAGGGGGCCCGGGGAGCTGTTTTTT.

The rearrangement joins TRBV10-3 to TRBJ2-5; 7 bases are shared with TRBD2. The junction had 13 bases not matched to a gene; V was cut back by 2 bases and J by 4 bases. The CDR3 sequence is 17 residues long. The germline V gene encodes CDR1 ENHRY and CDR2 SYGVKD. CDR3 amino acids: CAISEIGGGQSGETQYF. The CDR3, as DNA: TGTGCCATCAGTGAGATTGGGGGAGGGCAGTCCGGAGAGACCCAGTACTTC.

The chain employs TRBV5-1 and TRBJ1-1; TRBD1 aligns across 7 bases. Trimming cost V 1 base and J 1 base; bases outside gene matches: 10. The CDR3 runs to 17 residues. Germline V gene sequence: CDR1 SGHRS, CDR2 YFSETQ. The CDR3 region is CASSLIIGGKGNTEAFF. Written as DNA, the CDR3 is TGCGCCAGCAGCTTGATTATAGGGGGCAAGGGGAACACTGAAGCTTTCTTT.

The CDR3 protein is CAIQGSGYTF. For the CDR3, the DNA is TGTGCCATCCAGGGGTCCGGCTACACCTTC. V usage is TRBV28 and J usage is TRBJ1-2, with D possibly matching TRBD1 (6 bases). This CDR3 spans 10 amino acids. Trimming took off 10 bases at V and 8 bases at J, with 11 bases between the two ends. Germline-derived CDR1 and CDR2 are MDHEN and SYDVKM.

The chain couples TRBV7-3 to TRBJ1-2; perhaps TRBD1 as D (5 bases). The V and J ends lost 4 bases and 6 bases respectively, with 12 bases between them. The germline gives CDR1 SGHTA, CDR2 FQGTGA. The CDR3 covers 13 residues. CDR3 in amino acids: CASSYGGIDGYTF. Here the CDR3 DNA reads TGTGCCAGCAGCTACGGGGGGATCGATGGCTACACCTTC.

The CDR3 DNA sequence: TGTGCCAGCTCACCCCTAGCGGGAGGCTACAATGAGCAGTTCTTC. Residues: CASSPLAGGYNEQFF. The chain has TRBV18 and TRBJ2-1; TRBD2 matches 11 bases. The CDR3 consists of 15 residues. The ends lost 3 bases at V and 3 bases at J; junction bases unmatched: 1. Germline V gene lookup returns CDR1 KGHSH and CDR2 LQKENI.

This clone has only a few counts. The gene calls are TRBV18 and TRBJ2-1, with TRBD2 identical over 8 bases. J lost 0 bases, V lost 6 bases, and 4 bases had no gene match. The CDR3 is 15 amino acids. From germline, CDR1 is KGHSH and CDR2 LQKENI. The DNA for the CDR3 is TGTGCCAGCTCCCCTGGGACTAGCTCCTACAATGAGCAGTTCTTC. Residues: CASSPGTSSYNEQFF.

The rearrangement links TRBV7-2 to TRBJ2-1, with 9 bases aligning to TRBD2. Germline values: CDR1 SGHTA, CDR2 FQGNSA. The CDR3 sequence is 16 residues long. Unmatched junction bases numbered 4, after V lost 2 bases and J lost 2 bases. CDR3 in amino acids: CASSLIAGGPYNEQFF. The CDR3 nucleotides are TGTGCCAGCAGCTTAATTGCGGGAGGGCCCTACAATGAGCAGTTCTTC.

The V call is TRBV4-1, the J call TRBJ1-2; D is possibly TRBD1 (6 bases). The CDR3 loop spans 15 amino acids. Germline CDR1 and CDR2: MGHRA and YSYEKL. Trimming took off 0 bases at V and 3 bases at J, with 11 bases between the two ends. The CDR3 loop reads CASSQDRTAHYGYTF. The CDR3 nucleotides are TGCGCCAGCAGCCAAGACCGGACAGCTCACTATGGCTACACCTTC.

V is TRBV15 and J is TRBJ2-7; 8 bases map to TRBD2. The CDR3 is 15 amino acids. V was clipped by 1 base and J by 0 bases; unmatched bases: 2. Germline V gene data show CDR1 as LNHNV and CDR2 as YYDKDF (reference sequence). The CDR3 here is CATSRASGSSYEQYF. The CDR3, as DNA: TGTGCCACCAGCAGAGCCAGCGGGAGCTCCTACGAGCAGTACTTC.